Listed below are T cell receptor beta chains from one sample, sequenced in a study of blood T cell repertoires in COVID-19. The assay was immunoSEQ multiplex PCR, and TCRdb's table has in-frame clones only and misses some. The sample shows hundreds of thousands of clones, roughly 90% of them seen only once. The material sequenced was peripheral blood. The receptors originated from a woman in her fifties or sixties with active or convalescent COVID-19. The CDR3 runs from the conserved cysteine through the conserved F or W. D genes are given only for firm matches. Clone size is shown for a subset of rows, as once, few, many or a class of expanded clone.

D: -; size: -; length: 13; J: TRBJ1-6; V: TRBV28; CDR3: CASSPGYNSPLHF; DNA: TGTGCCAGCAGTCCAGGGTATAATTCACCCCTCCACTTT
D: -; size: -; length: 14; J: TRBJ2-7; V: TRBV11-2; CDR3: CASSLLTGSYEQYF; DNA: TGTGCCAGCAGCCTTTTGACGGGCTCCTACGAGCAGTACTTC
D: -; size: -; length: 17; J: TRBJ1-1; V: TRBV3-1/TRBV3-2; CDR3: CASSQIGQGTSNHEAFF; DNA: TGTGCCAGCAGCCAAATCGGTCAGGGGACCTCCAACCATGAAGCTTTCTTT
D: -; size: few; length: 12; J: TRBJ2-2; V: TRBV3-1/TRBV3-2; CDR3: CASRPRTGELFF; DNA: TGTGCCAGCCGTCCCCGCACCGGGGAGCTGTTTTTT
D: -; size: -; length: 12; J: TRBJ2-1; V: TRBV9; CDR3: CASSVKLGEQFF; DNA: TGTGCCAGCAGCGTAAAACTAGGAGAGCAGTTCTTC
D: -; size: -; length: 15; J: TRBJ2-2; V: TRBV14; CDR3: CASSLLAGNTGELFF; DNA: TGTGCCAGCAGCCTCCTGGCGGGGAACACCGGGGAGCTGTTTTTT
D: -; size: once; length: 12; J: TRBJ1-4; V: TRBV4-1; CDR3: CASSQDARKLFF; DNA: TGCGCCAGCAGCCAAGATGCGCGCAAACTGTTTTTT
D: -; size: -; length: 14; J: TRBJ2-2; V: TRBV29-1; CDR3: CSVAARGNAGELFF; DNA: TGCAGCGTTGCCGCTCGAGGGAATGCCGGGGAGCTGTTTTTT
D: -; size: few; length: 13; J: TRBJ1-1; V: TRBV27; CDR3: CASSLKSWTTTFF; DNA: TGTGCCAGCAGTTTGAAATCGTGGACAACTACTTTCTTT
D: -; size: once; length: 14; J: TRBJ1-1; V: TRBV18; CDR3: CASSPLDRNTEAFF; DNA: TGTGCCAGCTCACCCCTGGACAGGAACACTGAAGCTTTCTTT
D: TRBD2; size: -; length: 15; J: TRBJ2-1; V: TRBV11-3; CDR3: CASSLGSGRFNEQFF; DNA: TGTGCCAGCAGCTTAGGTAGCGGGAGGTTCAATGAGCAGTTCTTC
D: -; size: -; length: 16; J: TRBJ1-5; V: TRBV6-2/TRBV6-3; CDR3: CASSSQNREWDQPQHF; DNA: TGTGCCAGCAGTTCACAGAACCGGGAATGGGATCAGCCCCAGCATTTT
D: -; size: -; length: 14; J: TRBJ1-2; V: TRBV29-1; CDR3: CSVLQGPLNYGYTF; DNA: TGCAGCGTTCTTCAGGGTCCCCTTAACTATGGCTACACCTTC
D: -; size: -; length: 16; J: TRBJ2-2; V: TRBV18; CDR3: CASSRQLNTNTGELFF; DNA: TGTGCCAGCTCACGGCAATTAAATACGAACACCGGGGAGCTGTTTTTT
D: -; size: -; length: 16; J: TRBJ1-2; V: TRBV28; CDR3: CASSLVTLQGRYGYTF; DNA: TGTGCCAGCAGTTTAGTTACTCTCCAGGGGCGATATGGCTACACCTTC
D: -; size: -; length: 16; J: TRBJ2-7; V: TRBV12-5; CDR3: CASGPQKEGSPYEQYF; DNA: TGTGCTAGTGGTCCTCAAAAGGAGGGGAGTCCTTACGAGCAGTACTTC
D: -; size: few; length: 12; J: TRBJ2-3; V: TRBV12-3/TRBV12-4; CDR3: CASSRPAGTQYF; DNA: TGTGCCAGCAGCCGCCCTGCAGGTACGCAGTATTTT
D: TRBD1; size: once; length: 15; J: TRBJ1-4; V: TRBV6-6; CDR3: CASSDPGQGNEKLFF; DNA: TGTGCCAGCAGCGATCCGGGACAGGGAAATGAAAAACTGTTTTTT
D: -; size: -; length: 14; J: TRBJ1-4; V: TRBV27; CDR3: CASSRVGGEEKLFF; DNA: TGTGCCAGCAGCCGGGTGGGGGGTGAGGAAAAACTGTTTTTT
D: -; size: -; length: 13; J: TRBJ1-2; V: TRBV5-1; CDR3: CASSPGEAYGYTF; DNA: TGCGCCAGCAGCCCAGGGGAAGCCTATGGCTACACCTTC
D: TRBD1; size: -; length: 17; J: TRBJ1-4; V: TRBV7-9; CDR3: CASSSGTGGQGDEKLFF; DNA: TGTGCCAGCAGTTCCGGGACAGGGGGCCAGGGAGATGAAAAACTGTTTTTT
D: -; size: -; length: 15; J: TRBJ1-1; V: TRBV3-1/TRBV3-2; CDR3: CASSQGTGWGTEAFF; DNA: TGTGCCAGCAGCCAAGGAACAGGGTGGGGGACTGAAGCTTTCTTT
D: TRBD1; size: -; length: 15; J: TRBJ1-1; V: TRBV5-4; CDR3: CASSSWTGLNTEAFF; DNA: TGTGCCAGCAGTTCATGGACAGGCCTGAATACTGAAGCTTTCTTT
D: TRBD1; size: -; length: 13; J: TRBJ1-5; V: TRBV6-1; CDR3: CASSRQGNQPQHF; DNA: TGTGCCAGCAGCCGACAGGGGAACCAGCCCCAGCATTTT
D: -; size: few; length: 13; J: TRBJ1-2; V: TRBV4-3; CDR3: CASSQVAGYGYTF; DNA: TGCGCCAGCAGCCAAGTTGCGGGATATGGCTACACCTTC
D: -; size: -; length: 14; J: TRBJ1-5; V: TRBV30; CDR3: CAWSPGHHNQPQHF; DNA: TGTGCCTGGAGTCCGGGACACCATAATCAGCCCCAGCATTTT
D: TRBD1; size: -; length: 15; J: TRBJ1-5; V: TRBV19; CDR3: CASSKDRAGDQPQHF; DNA: TGTGCCAGTAGTAAAGACAGGGCCGGCGATCAGCCCCAGCATTTT
D: TRBD2; size: -; length: 18; J: TRBJ2-3; V: TRBV10-1; CDR3: CASSERLAGGASTDTQYF; DNA: TGCGCCAGCAGTGAGAGACTAGCGGGGGGTGCTAGCACAGATACGCAGTATTTT
D: TRBD1; size: once; length: 16; J: TRBJ1-2; V: TRBV4-1; CDR3: CASSQEVTGANYGYTF; DNA: TGCGCCAGCAGCCAAGAGGTTACAGGGGCTAACTATGGCTACACCTTC
D: TRBD2; size: -; length: 14; J: TRBJ2-1; V: TRBV2; CDR3: CASIPGTSVNEQFF; DNA: TGTGCCAGCATCCCCGGGACTAGCGTCAATGAGCAGTTCTTC
D: TRBD2; size: -; length: 16; J: TRBJ2-1; V: TRBV15; CDR3: CATSRDAGVSYNEQFF; DNA: TGTGCCACCAGCAGAGATGCGGGAGTCTCCTACAATGAGCAGTTCTTC
D: -; size: -; length: 16; J: TRBJ2-2; V: TRBV5-4; CDR3: CASSTARGAGTGELFF; DNA: TGTGCCAGCAGCACGGCCCGGGGGGCTGGTACCGGGGAGCTGTTTTTT
D: TRBD2; size: -; length: 14; J: TRBJ2-1; V: TRBV5-1; CDR3: CASSEGLAGNEQFF; DNA: TGCGCCAGCAGCGAGGGACTAGCGGGCAATGAGCAGTTCTTC
D: -; size: few; length: 14; J: TRBJ2-7; V: TRBV21-1; CDR3: CAKLGGGISYEQYF; DNA: TGTGCCAAACTCGGAGGAGGTATATCCTACGAGCAGTACTTC
D: TRBD1; size: -; length: 16; J: TRBJ2-6; V: TRBV6-6; CDR3: CASSYPRGPGANVLTF; DNA: TGTGCCAGCAGTTATCCCAGGGGGCCTGGGGCCAACGTCCTGACTTTC
D: -; size: once; length: 16; J: TRBJ2-3; V: TRBV27; CDR3: CASSSSPTHSSDTQYF; DNA: TGTGCCAGCAGTTCCTCCCCTACCCACAGTTCAGATACGCAGTATTTT
D: -; size: -; length: 15; J: TRBJ1-1; V: TRBV6-5; CDR3: CASRGDRTIWDEAFF; DNA: TGTGCCAGCAGGGGTGACAGGACGATTTGGGATGAAGCTTTCTTT
D: TRBD1; size: -; length: 15; J: TRBJ1-4; V: TRBV14; CDR3: CASSQGTGTVEKLFF; DNA: TGTGCCAGCAGCCAAGGGACAGGGACGGTTGAAAAACTGTTTTTT
D: -; size: -; length: 12; J: TRBJ1-2; V: TRBV3-1/TRBV3-2; CDR3: CASSPGSGSYTF; DNA: TGTGCCAGCAGCCCGGGGAGCGGTAGCTACACCTTC
D: -; size: -; length: 11; J: TRBJ2-1; V: TRBV18; CDR3: CASSSGDEQFF; DNA: TGTGCCAGCTCCTCGGGAGATGAGCAGTTCTTC
D: -; size: -; length: 14; J: TRBJ2-5; V: TRBV5-6; CDR3: CASSWGLSQETQYF; DNA: TGTGCCAGCAGCTGGGGACTGAGCCAAGAGACCCAGTACTTC
D: -; size: -; length: 13; J: TRBJ2-1; V: TRBV5-8; CDR3: CASRPGLGNEQFF; DNA: TGTGCCAGCAGGCCGGGTCTAGGCAATGAGCAGTTCTTC
D: TRBD2; size: -; length: 16; J: TRBJ2-5; V: TRBV7-2; CDR3: CASSLGGLAGVETQYF; DNA: TGTGCCAGCAGCTTAGGGGGACTAGCGGGAGTGGAGACCCAGTACTTC
D: -; size: -; length: 12; J: TRBJ2-7; V: TRBV19; CDR3: CASSPDTYEQYF; DNA: TGTGCCAGTAGTCCGGACACCTACGAGCAGTACTTC
D: -; size: -; length: 16; J: TRBJ1-6; V: TRBV5-4; CDR3: CASSQFSTGGHSPLHF; DNA: TGTGCCAGCAGCCAGTTTTCGACAGGCGGTCATTCACCCCTCCACTTT
D: -; size: few; length: 13; J: TRBJ1-2; V: TRBV7-2; CDR3: CASSLPGGYGYTF; DNA: TGTGCCAGCAGCTTACCGGGAGGCTATGGCTACACCTTC
D: -; size: -; length: 16; J: TRBJ1-2; V: TRBV4-1; CDR3: CASSQEAQANLYGYTF; DNA: TGCGCCAGCAGCCAAGAAGCACAGGCGAACCTCTATGGCTACACCTTC
D: TRBD1; size: few; length: 16; J: TRBJ1-2; V: TRBV4-2; CDR3: CASSQEQNRGGYGYTF; DNA: TGTGCCAGCAGCCAAGAGCAAAACAGGGGTGGCTATGGCTACACCTTC
D: TRBD2; size: -; length: 13; J: TRBJ2-2; V: TRBV5-4; CDR3: CATREAGTGELFF; DNA: TGTGCCACCCGGGAGGCGGGCACCGGGGAGCTGTTTTTT
D: -; size: -; length: 14; J: TRBJ1-5; V: TRBV11-2; CDR3: CASSPTGFNQPQHF; DNA: TGTGCCAGCAGTCCAACAGGGTTCAATCAGCCCCAGCATTTT
D: TRBD1; size: -; length: 15; J: TRBJ2-4; V: TRBV19; CDR3: CAASPGTGRGNIQYF; DNA: TGTGCCGCCAGTCCCGGGACAGGGAGGGGAAACATTCAGTACTTC
D: TRBD2; size: -; length: 11; J: TRBJ2-7; V: TRBV20-1; CDR3: CSAPGGYEQYF; DNA: TGCAGTGCGCCGGGAGGTTACGAGCAGTACTTC
D: -; size: -; length: 14; J: TRBJ2-3; V: TRBV7-2; CDR3: CASSNRVGTDTQYF; DNA: TGTGCCAGCAGCAACAGGGTTGGCACAGATACGCAGTATTTT
D: TRBD1; size: once; length: 17; J: TRBJ1-5; V: TRBV19; CDR3: CASSPIRQGAFNQPQHF; DNA: TGTGCCAGTAGTCCAATCAGACAGGGGGCGTTCAATCAGCCCCAGCATTTT
D: -; size: -; length: 12; J: TRBJ2-7; V: TRBV2; CDR3: CASSSSSYEQYF; DNA: TGTGCCAGCAGTTCGTCTTCCTACGAGCAGTACTTC
D: TRBD1; size: -; length: 15; J: TRBJ2-5; V: TRBV5-4; CDR3: CASSLTGDFGETQYF; DNA: TGTGCCAGCAGCTTGACAGGGGATTTTGGCGAGACCCAGTACTTC
D: -; size: -; length: 10; J: TRBJ2-1; V: TRBV20-1; CDR3: CSAQPGLQFF; DNA: TGCAGTGCTCAACCGGGTCTGCAGTTCTTC
D: TRBD1; size: once; length: 15; J: TRBJ2-7; V: TRBV4-2; CDR3: CASSQGTGSYHEQYF; DNA: TGTGCCAGCAGCCAAGGGACAGGGAGCTACCACGAGCAGTACTTC